This TCR beta chain was recovered during a study of shared clonotypes between healthy human individuals. Study-level information: Every donor yielded three CD4 naive, three CD4 memory, two CD8 naive and one CD8 memory plate. Study outcomes and limitations: Clonotypes that were shared across a few donors made up about 4.5% of naive CD4 clonotypes.

Sequenced by immunoSEQ multiplex PCR; TCRdb stores in-frame clones only, minus some. Among some 1,100,000 clones listed, roughly 74% were seen once. As concerns this clone: Antigen specificity is unknown.

From germline, CDR1 is MNHNY and CDR2 SVGAGI (reference sequence). The V segment lost 6 bases and the J segment 2 bases; nucleotides outside the gene matches: 4. The CDR3 has 14 residues. All participating donors were Caucasian adults from Nashville, Tennessee. The J gene is TRBJ2-3, the V gene TRBV6-6, with TRBD1 matching 8 bases. The specimen was memory CD4+ T cells from PBMCs. The subset is: CD45RA-negative fraction. The sequence derives from a man aged 18 to 30 in good health. Some clones in this sample may be carry-over from other donors' samples. CDR3 nucleotides: TGTGCCAGCAGGGACAGGGCTTACACAGATACGCAGTATTTT. Translating it yields CASRDRAYTDTQYF.